The 14 T cell receptor beta chains given below trace back to one sample, sequenced in a study of cytomegalovirus exposure and HLA in healthy donors. In the PCR, 60 Vbeta and 13 Jbeta primers were used. Generated by immunoSEQ multiplex PCR, the TCRdb table keeps only in-frame clones and is missing some. This sample has nearly 200,000 clones, with around 73% found just once. The sequencing sample was made of PBMCs. All receptors derive from a woman aged 25 to 39 in good health and CMV-seropositive.

The chain joins TRBV4-3 to TRBJ2-1, with 7 bases aligning to TRBD1. From germline, CDR1 is LGHNA and CDR2 YSLEER. This CDR3 is 15 amino acids long. Trimming took 4 bases from V and 6 from J; bases not matched to a gene: 9. The CDR3 here is CASSPRDRAGNEQFF. The CDR3 nucleotides are TGCGCCAGCAGCCCTAGAGACAGGGCGGGCAATGAGCAGTTCTTC.

V gene TRBV6-6 combines with J gene TRBJ1-1; 10 positions match TRBD1. The CDR3 loop spans 15 amino acids. Looked up from germline, CDR1 is MNHNY and CDR2 is SVGAGI (reference sequence). Trimming cost V 1 base and J 8 bases; bases outside gene matches: 7. In DNA form, the CDR3 reads TGTGCCAGCAGTTACTGGGGACAGGGGAGTCGGGAAGCTTTCTTT. This translates into CASSYWGQGSREAFF.

This clone occurred a few times. The V gene is TRBV19, the J gene TRBJ2-4; D unclear. V was trimmed by 5 bases and J by 5 bases, leaving 19 bases between them. CDR3 length equals 16 residues. The germline gives CDR1 LNHDA, CDR2 SQIVND (reference sequence). CDR3 nucleotides: TGTGCCAGTAGTCCCCGCGGCCTCGTGATCCAAAACATTCAGTACTTC. This translates into CASSPRGLVIQNIQYF.

This clone appeared a few times. The chain has TRBV19 and TRBJ2-3; a possible D gene is TRBD1 (8 bases). Germline loops: CDR1 LNHDA, CDR2 SQIVND (reference sequence). V was clipped by 7 bases and J by 1 base, with 15 bases between them. The CDR3 is made up of 15 amino acids. DNA for the CDR3: TGTGCCAGTACCAGGGGGCTAGCGGGCACAGATACGCAGTATTTT. Its translation is CASTRGLAGTDTQYF.

This clone was seen just once. This chain uses TRBV5-6 with TRBJ2-1; 7 bases fit TRBD1. There are 14 residues in the CDR3. V gave up 7 bases and J gave up 2 bases; unmatched junction bases: 6. CDR1 is SGHDT, CDR2 YYEEEE, per germline. The CDR3 DNA is TGTGCCAGCTCCCAGGGGGTGACCTACAATGAGCAGTTCTTC. This codes for CASSQGVTYNEQFF.

The genes are TRBV5-6 and TRBJ2-3, with D perhaps matching TRBD1 (5 bases). Germline lookup yields CDR1 SGHDT and CDR2 YYEEEE. The V and J ends lost 0 bases and 0 bases respectively, with 5 bases between them. The CDR3 runs to 14 residues. Written as DNA, the CDR3 is TGTGCCAGCAGCTTGGACAGGAGCACAGATACGCAGTATTTT. Translating gives CASSLDRSTDTQYF.

V is TRBV4-1 and J is TRBJ1-5, with no clear D. CDR3 length equals 16 residues. Germline CDR1 reads MGHRA; CDR2 reads YSYEKL. V was cut by 0 bases and J by 0 bases, with 9 bases left in between. The CDR3 loop reads CASSQDTDFSNQPQHF. Here the CDR3 DNA reads TGCGCCAGCAGCCAAGATACGGACTTTAGCAATCAGCCCCAGCATTTT.

The V call is TRBV29-1, the J call TRBJ2-1; a possible D gene is TRBD1 (6 bases). CDR1 is SQVTM, CDR2 ANQGSEA, per germline. V was clipped by 6 bases and J by 4 bases, with 19 bases between them. CDR3 length: 15 residues. The CDR3 sequence: CSVTGTPLSYNEQFF. CDR3 bases: TGCAGCGTCACCGGGACACCCCTATCTTACAATGAGCAGTTCTTC.

The J gene is TRBJ1-2, the V gene TRBV28, with D unclear. This CDR3 region has 15 residues. CDR1 MDHEN and CDR2 SYDVKM come from the germline V gene. The germline V and J ends were trimmed by 3 bases and 0 bases, with 11 bases remaining between them. The CDR3 DNA reads TGTGCCAGCAGTTTCGGAGTTCGACCTAACTATGGCTACACCTTC. It specifies CASSFGVRPNYGYTF.

The rearrangement joins TRBV5-1 to TRBJ1-6; TRBD1 agrees at 7 bases. V was clipped by 0 bases and J by 7 bases; unmatched bases: 10. The germline V gene has CDR1 SGHRS and CDR2 YFSETQ. This CDR3 contains 17 residues. The CDR3: CASSLEGTAYRNSPLHF. The DNA of the CDR3 is TGCGCCAGCAGCTTGGAGGGGACAGCGTATCGGAATTCACCCCTCCACTTT.

This chain links TRBV6-6 with TRBJ1-2; TRBD1 aligns across 8 bases. CDR1 is MNHNY and CDR2 is SVGAGI in the germline V gene (reference sequence). The CDR3 is 15 residues long. With V trimmed by 4 bases and J by 1 base, 5 bases remained unmatched. The CDR3 sequence is CASSWIGQGNYGYTF. CDR3 sequence (DNA): TGTGCCAGCAGTTGGATCGGACAGGGTAACTATGGCTACACCTTC.

The CDR3, as DNA: TGTGCCAGCAGCCCCCGGCTAGTGGTGTACGAGCAGTACTTC. Translating it yields CASSPRLVVYEQYF. The chain has TRBV7-8 and TRBJ2-7; D is unresolved. The germline V gene has CDR1 SGHVS and CDR2 FQNEAQ. This CDR3 is 14 amino acids long. Trimming took 5 bases from V and 4 from J, leaving 15 bases between them.

The chain uses TRBV5-4 and TRBJ2-3; no firm D call. The CDR3 is 13 amino acids. The germline V and J ends were trimmed by 1 base and 4 bases, with 7 bases remaining between them. Germline values: CDR1 SGHNT, CDR2 YYREEE (reference sequence). CDR3 sequence: CASSLQFPDTQYF. CDR3 in DNA: TGTGCCAGCAGCTTGCAGTTCCCAGATACGCAGTATTTT. The full variable domain, in which reference TRBV5-4 and TRBJ2-3 provide the parts outside the CDR3, is ETGVTQSPTHLIKTRGQQVTLRCSSQSGHNTVSWYQQALGQGPQFIFQYYREEENGRGNFPPRFSGLQFPNYSSELNVNALELDDSALYLCASSLQFPDTQYFGPGTRLTVL.

V usage is TRBV7-2 and J usage is TRBJ2-3, with D possibly being TRBD2 (6 bases). The CDR3 spans 15 residues. Germline values: CDR1 SGHTA, CDR2 FQGNSA. The V end was cut by 1 base, the J end by 6 bases, with 14 bases between. This chain's CDR3 is CASSLVGGGGDTQYF. Here the CDR3 DNA reads TGTGCCAGCAGCTTAGTCGGCGGTGGGGGGGATACGCAGTATTTT.